The 5 T cell receptor beta chains below come from one sample, sequenced in a study of blood T cell repertoires in COVID-19. Clones were read by immunoSEQ multiplex PCR, and TCRdb kept only the in-frame ones, dropping some. Of tens of thousands of clones listed, around 81% are singletons. Source material: peripheral blood. The receptors stem from a human donor in a cohort sampled during active COVID-19.

V is TRBV5-1 and J is TRBJ1-2, with TRBD1 matching over 10 bases. Trimming at V came to 0 bases and at J to 1 base, leaving 6 bases not matched to a gene. The CDR3 has 17 residues. Germline CDR1 reads SGHRS; CDR2 reads YFSETQ. The CDR3 protein is CASSLGPTGGGNYGYTF. As DNA, the CDR3 is TGCGCCAGCAGCTTGGGACCGACAGGGGGCGGTAACTATGGCTACACCTTC.

The gene calls are TRBV12-3 or TRBV12-4 and TRBJ1-1; D is perhaps TRBD1 (5 bases). With 6 bases removed from V and 3 bases from J, the gap between germline ends came to 11 bases. The CDR3 loop spans 13 amino acids. In nucleotides, the CDR3 is TGTGCCAGCAGGCAGGGATCTGACACTGAAGCTTTCTTT. Translation gives CASRQGSDTEAFF.

The chain combines TRBV19 with TRBJ1-6; no reliable D call. The CDR3 runs to 18 residues. Trimming pared 7 bases from V and 5 bases from J, leaving 24 bases between. Germline loops: CDR1 LNHDA, CDR2 SQIVND (reference sequence). The CDR3 DNA is TGTGCCAGTACCTCCGGAGCATATCTCCGGCGGGATAATTCACCCCTCCACTTT. It specifies CASTSGAYLRRDNSPLHF. Together with reference TRBV19 and TRBJ1-6, the CDR3 gives the full variable domain: DGGITQSPKYLFRKEGQNVTLSCEQNLNHDAMYWYRQDPGQGLRLIYYSQIVNDFQKGDIAEGYSVSREKKESFPLTVTSAQKNPTAFYLCASTSGAYLRRDNSPLHFGNGTRLTVT.

The gene calls are TRBV5-1 and TRBJ2-3; tentative D call: TRBD1 (5 bases). CDR3 length equals 16 residues. V lost 4 bases, J lost 2 bases, and 17 bases lay in between. Per germline, CDR1 SGHRS and CDR2 YFSETQ. The CDR3, as DNA: TGCGCCAGCAGCCCCCATATTGGCAGGGACACAGATACGCAGTATTTT. The encoded protein is CASSPHIGRDTDTQYF.

This chain links TRBV19 with TRBJ2-7; TRBD1 matches at 9 bases. The V gene's germline CDR1 is LNHDA and CDR2 SQIVND (reference sequence). With V trimmed by 5 bases and J by 3 bases, 8 bases remained unmatched. The CDR3 has 15 amino acids. CDR3 amino acids: CASSSPGTGIYEQYF. The CDR3 bases are TGTGCCAGTAGTTCTCCCGGGACAGGGATCTACGAGCAGTACTTC. Looking up the rest from reference TRBV19 and TRBJ2-7 gives the full variable domain: DGGITQSPKYLFRKEGQNVTLSCEQNLNHDAMYWYRQDPGQGLRLIYYSQIVNDFQKGDIAEGYSVSREKKESFPLTVTSAQKNPTAFYLCASSSPGTGIYEQYFGPGTRLTVT.